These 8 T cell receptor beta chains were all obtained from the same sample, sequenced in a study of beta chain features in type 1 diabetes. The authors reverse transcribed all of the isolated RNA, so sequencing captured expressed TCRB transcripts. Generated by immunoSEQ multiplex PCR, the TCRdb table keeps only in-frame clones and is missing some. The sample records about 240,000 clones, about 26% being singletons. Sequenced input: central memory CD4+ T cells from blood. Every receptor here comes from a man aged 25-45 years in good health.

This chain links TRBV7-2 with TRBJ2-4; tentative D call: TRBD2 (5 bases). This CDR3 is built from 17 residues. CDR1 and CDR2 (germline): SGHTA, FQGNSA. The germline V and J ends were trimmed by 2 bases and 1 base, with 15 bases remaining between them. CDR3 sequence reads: CASSLIVRRGAKNIQYF. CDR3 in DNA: TGTGCCAGCAGCTTAATCGTTCGGAGAGGGGCCAAAAACATTCAGTACTTC.

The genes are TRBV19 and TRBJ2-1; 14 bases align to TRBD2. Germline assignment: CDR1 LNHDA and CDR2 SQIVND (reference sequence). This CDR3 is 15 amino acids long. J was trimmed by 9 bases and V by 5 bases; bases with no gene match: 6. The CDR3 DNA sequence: TGTGCCAGTAGTTCCGGGACTAGCGGGAGTGGTGAGCAGTTCTTC. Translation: CASSSGTSGSGEQFF.

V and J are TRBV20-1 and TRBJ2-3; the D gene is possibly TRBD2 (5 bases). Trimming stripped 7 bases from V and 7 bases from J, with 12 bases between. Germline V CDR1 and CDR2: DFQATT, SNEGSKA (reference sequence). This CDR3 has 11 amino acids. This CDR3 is CSGEEGNTQYF. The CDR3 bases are TGCAGTGGGGAAGAGGGAAATACGCAGTATTTT.

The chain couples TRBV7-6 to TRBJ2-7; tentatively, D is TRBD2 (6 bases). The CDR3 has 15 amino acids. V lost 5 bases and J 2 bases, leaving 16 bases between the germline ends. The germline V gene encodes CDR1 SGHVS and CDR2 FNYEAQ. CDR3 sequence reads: CASSTAEGRTYEQYF. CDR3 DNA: TGTGCCAGCAGCACCGCAGAGGGGAGGACCTACGAGCAGTACTTC. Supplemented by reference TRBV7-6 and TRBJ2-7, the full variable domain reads GAGVSQSPRYKVTKRGQDVALRCDPISGHVSLYWYRQALGQGPEFLTYFNYEAQQDKSGLPNDRFSAERPEGSISTLTIQRTEQRDSAMYRCASSTAEGRTYEQYFGPGTRLTVT.

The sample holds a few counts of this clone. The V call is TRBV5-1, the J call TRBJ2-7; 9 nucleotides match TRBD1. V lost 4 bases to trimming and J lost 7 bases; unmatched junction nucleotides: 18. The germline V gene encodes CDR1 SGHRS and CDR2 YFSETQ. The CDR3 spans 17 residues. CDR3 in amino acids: CASSLGTGPNFGREQYF. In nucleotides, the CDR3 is TGCGCCAGCAGCCTAGGGACAGGGCCCAATTTCGGGAGGGAGCAGTACTTC.

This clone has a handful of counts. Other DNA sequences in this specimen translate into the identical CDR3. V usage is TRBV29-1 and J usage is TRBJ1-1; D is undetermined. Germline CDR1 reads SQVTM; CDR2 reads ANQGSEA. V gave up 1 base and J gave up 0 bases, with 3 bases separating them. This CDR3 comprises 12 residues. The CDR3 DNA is TGCAGCGTTGAAGGAGTGAACACTGAAGCTTTCTTT. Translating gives CSVEGVNTEAFF.

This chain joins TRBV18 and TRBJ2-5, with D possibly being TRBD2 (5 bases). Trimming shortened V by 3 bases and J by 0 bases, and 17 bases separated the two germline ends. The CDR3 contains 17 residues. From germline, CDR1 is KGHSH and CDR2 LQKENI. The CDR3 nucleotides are TGTGCCAGCTCACCGTCGGGCGGGTTGGGTCACCAAGAGACCCAGTACTTC. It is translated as CASSPSGGLGHQETQYF.

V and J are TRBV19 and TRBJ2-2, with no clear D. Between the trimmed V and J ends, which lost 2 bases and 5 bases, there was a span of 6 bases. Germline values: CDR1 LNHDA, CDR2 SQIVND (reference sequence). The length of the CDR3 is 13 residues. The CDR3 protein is CASSISRTGELFF. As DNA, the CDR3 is TGTGCCAGTAGTATATCCAGGACCGGGGAGCTGTTTTTT.